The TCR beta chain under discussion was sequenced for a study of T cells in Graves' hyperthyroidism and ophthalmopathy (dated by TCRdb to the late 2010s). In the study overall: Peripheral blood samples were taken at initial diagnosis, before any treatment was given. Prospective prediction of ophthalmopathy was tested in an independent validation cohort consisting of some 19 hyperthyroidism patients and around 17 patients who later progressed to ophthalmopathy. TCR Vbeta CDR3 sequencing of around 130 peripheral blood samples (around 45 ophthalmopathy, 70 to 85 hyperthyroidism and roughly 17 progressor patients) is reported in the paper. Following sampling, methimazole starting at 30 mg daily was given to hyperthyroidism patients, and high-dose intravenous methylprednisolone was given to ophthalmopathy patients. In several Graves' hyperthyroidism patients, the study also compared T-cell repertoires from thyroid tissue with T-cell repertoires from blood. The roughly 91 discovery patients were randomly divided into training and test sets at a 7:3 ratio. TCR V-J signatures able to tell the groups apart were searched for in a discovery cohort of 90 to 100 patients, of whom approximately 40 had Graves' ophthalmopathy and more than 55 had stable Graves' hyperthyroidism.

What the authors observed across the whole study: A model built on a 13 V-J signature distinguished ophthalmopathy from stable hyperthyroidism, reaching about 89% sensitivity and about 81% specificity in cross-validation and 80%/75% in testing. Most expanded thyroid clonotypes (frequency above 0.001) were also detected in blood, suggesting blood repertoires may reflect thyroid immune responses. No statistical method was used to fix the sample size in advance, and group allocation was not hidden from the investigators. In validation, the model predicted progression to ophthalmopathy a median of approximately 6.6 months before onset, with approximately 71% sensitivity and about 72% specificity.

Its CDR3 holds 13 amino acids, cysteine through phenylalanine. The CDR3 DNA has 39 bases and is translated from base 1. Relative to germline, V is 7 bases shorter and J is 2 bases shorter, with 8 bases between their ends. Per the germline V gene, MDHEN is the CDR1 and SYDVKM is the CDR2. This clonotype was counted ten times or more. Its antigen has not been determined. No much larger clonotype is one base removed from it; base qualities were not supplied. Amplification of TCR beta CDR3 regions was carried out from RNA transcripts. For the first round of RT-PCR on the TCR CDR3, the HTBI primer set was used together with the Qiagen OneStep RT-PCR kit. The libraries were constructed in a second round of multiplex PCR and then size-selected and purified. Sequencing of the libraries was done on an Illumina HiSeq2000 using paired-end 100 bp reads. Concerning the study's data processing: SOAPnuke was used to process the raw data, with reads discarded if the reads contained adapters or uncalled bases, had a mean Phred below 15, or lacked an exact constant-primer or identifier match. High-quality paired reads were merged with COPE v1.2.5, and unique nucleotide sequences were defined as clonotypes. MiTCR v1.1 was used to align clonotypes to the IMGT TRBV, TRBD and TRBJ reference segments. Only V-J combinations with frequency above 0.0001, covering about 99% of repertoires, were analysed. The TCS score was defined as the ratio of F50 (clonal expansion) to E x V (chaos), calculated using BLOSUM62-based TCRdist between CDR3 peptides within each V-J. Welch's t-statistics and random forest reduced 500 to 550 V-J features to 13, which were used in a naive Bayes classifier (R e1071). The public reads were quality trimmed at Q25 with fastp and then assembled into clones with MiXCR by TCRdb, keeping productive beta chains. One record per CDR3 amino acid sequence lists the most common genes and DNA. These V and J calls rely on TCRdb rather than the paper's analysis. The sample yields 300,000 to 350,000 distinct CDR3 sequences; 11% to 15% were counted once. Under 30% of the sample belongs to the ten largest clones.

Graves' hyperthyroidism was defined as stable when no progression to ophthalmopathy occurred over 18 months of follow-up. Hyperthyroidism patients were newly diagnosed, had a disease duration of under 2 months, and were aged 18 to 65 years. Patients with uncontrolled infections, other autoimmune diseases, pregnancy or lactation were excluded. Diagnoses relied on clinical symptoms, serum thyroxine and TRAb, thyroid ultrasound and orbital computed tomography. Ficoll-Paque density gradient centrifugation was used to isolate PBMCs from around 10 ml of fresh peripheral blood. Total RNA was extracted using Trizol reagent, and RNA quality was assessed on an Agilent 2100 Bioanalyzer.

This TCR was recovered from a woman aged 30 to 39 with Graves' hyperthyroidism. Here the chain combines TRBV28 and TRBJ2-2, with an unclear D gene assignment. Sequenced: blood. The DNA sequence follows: TGTGCCAGCAATGACCGTAACACCGGGGAGCTGTTTTTT. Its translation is CASNDRNTGELFF.